One sample yielded the 21 T cell receptor beta chains listed below, sequenced in a study of T-cell reconstitution after alpha-beta-depleted transplantation in children (TCRdb year 2016). To prepare the library, PCR was applied. Sequenced using an Illumina HiSeq 2500. TCR library preparation used molecular barcoding, with unique molecular identifiers applied to normalize quantification of the TCRbeta repertoire. TCRdb handled the public reads itself, with Q25 trimming in fastp and clone calling in MiXCR, and kept productive beta chains. One record per CDR3 amino acid sequence lists the most common genes and DNA. The sample data list over 400,000 distinct CDR3 sequences, and around two fifths of these were observed just once. The ten largest clones add up to roughly a quarter of the sample. This specimen's treatment or condition label, interpreted: allogeneic hematopoietic cell transplantation with graft depleted of TCRalphabeta T cells and CD19 B cells.

Specimen: PBMCs, collected before TCRalphabeta/CD19-depleted stem cell transplant. The source is a girl aged 2 to 9 with aplastic anemia, due to receive a stem cell transplant.

J is TRBJ2-7 and V is TRBV20-1; 11 bases are shared with TRBD1. Trimming at V came to 6 bases and at J to 3 bases, leaving 4 bases not matched to a gene. The CDR3 is 13 amino acids. CDR1 and CDR2 from the germline V gene are DFQATT and SNEGSKA (reference sequence). The CDR3 here is CSAKGTGGYEQYF. CDR3 DNA sequence: TGCAGTGCCAAAGGGACAGGGGGCTACGAGCAGTACTTC.

The chain joins TRBV4-1 to TRBJ2-7, with TRBD1 identical over 8 bases. Germline V gene data show CDR1 as MGHRA and CDR2 as YSYEKL. The length of the CDR3 is 16 residues. Losses at the gene ends were 1 base for V and 5 bases for J; bases not matched to a gene: 10. Written as DNA, the CDR3 is TGCGCCAGCAGCCAAGTTTTTGCGACAGGGGAAGACGAGCAGTACTTC. Translated, it gives CASSQVFATGEDEQYF.

This clonotype was seen at least ten times. The CDR3 coding sequence is TGTGCCAGCGTGGTGGGCGAGCTTGAAAAACTGTTTTTT. Its protein product is CASVVGELEKLFF. The J gene is TRBJ1-4, the V gene TRBV2, with D unresolved. Trimming stripped 8 bases from V and 7 bases from J, with 14 bases between. CDR3 length equals 13 residues. Germline CDR1 is SNHLY and CDR2 is FYNNEI.

This chain links TRBV7-2 with TRBJ2-3, with 13 bases matching TRBD2. The CDR3 consists of 17 residues. Trimming took 5 bases from V and 0 from J; bases not matched to a gene: 5. Germline V gives CDR1 SGHTA, CDR2 FQGNSA. The CDR3, as DNA: TGTGCCAGCAGCCCGGGACTAGCGGGATCTAGCACAGATACGCAGTATTTT. Translating gives CASSPGLAGSSTDTQYF.

The rearrangement uses TRBV20-1 and TRBJ1-1; D might be TRBD1 (5 bases). V lost 6 bases, J lost 5 bases, and 25 bases lay in between. The germline CDR1 and CDR2 sequences are DFQATT and SNEGSKA (reference sequence). The CDR3 runs to 16 residues. As DNA, the CDR3 is TGCAGTGCCACCCACCCGGGGGGGTGGGGTCGAACTGAAGCTTTCTTT. Translated: CSATHPGGWGRTEAFF.

This clonotype has just a few counts. V and J are TRBV20-1 and TRBJ2-3; D gene uncertain. This CDR3 contains 15 residues. The V gene lost 0 bases and the J gene lost 2 bases, with 12 bases spanning the gap. The germline gives CDR1 DFQATT, CDR2 SNEGSKA (reference sequence). CDR3 amino acids: CSARDSSRSTDTQYF. The CDR3 DNA reads TGCAGTGCTAGAGATTCTTCGAGATCCACAGATACGCAGTATTTT.

V gene TRBV20-1 combines with J gene TRBJ1-6; D call uncertain. CDR3 length equals 16 residues. Germline-derived CDR1 and CDR2 are DFQATT and SNEGSKA (reference sequence). This CDR3 reads CCARFFGGPTSSPLHF. In DNA form, the CDR3 reads TGCTGCGCTAGGTTCTTTGGCGGCCCGACGTCTTCACCCCTCCACTTT.

There are a few counts of this clonotype. The chain employs TRBV5-1 and TRBJ2-7; 10 bases are a match to TRBD1. CDR3 length: 13 residues. Germline V gene data show CDR1 as SGHRS and CDR2 as YFSETQ. After removal of 5 bases from V and 7 bases from J, the junction contained 6 bases not matched to a gene. The CDR3 DNA is TGCGCCAGCAGAGGGGACAGGGGTGGAGAGCAGTACTTC. This sequence encodes CASRGDRGGEQYF.

This clonotype was seen ten or more times. The V and J genes are TRBV29-1 and TRBJ1-6, with 7 bases identical to TRBD1. Germline V gives CDR1 SQVTM, CDR2 ANQGSEA. V was clipped by 6 bases and J by 6 bases; unmatched bases: 5. CDR3 length: 13 amino acids. The CDR3 region has the DNA TGCAGCGTCCGGAGGGACAGTAATTCACCCCTCCACTTT. Translated: CSVRRDSNSPLHF.

The table lists this clonotype with many counts. The chain uses TRBV4-2 and TRBJ1-4, with a weak D call TRBD1 (5 bases). The CDR3 is 16 amino acids. The germline V gene encodes CDR1 LGHNA and CDR2 YNFKEQ. Trimming removed 4 bases from V and 8 bases from J, with 20 bases in between. The CDR3 spells CASSPDGGGEDEKLFF. The CDR3 DNA sequence: TGTGCCAGCAGCCCCGATGGGGGGGGAGAGGACGAAAAACTGTTTTTT.

This clonotype has only a few counts. This chain links TRBV20-1 with TRBJ2-7; the D gene is possibly TRBD1 (6 bases). The CDR3 runs 14 residues. Germline V gene lookup returns CDR1 DFQATT and CDR2 SNEGSKA (reference sequence). V lost 5 bases to trimming and J lost 1 base, with 15 bases between them. In DNA form, the CDR3 reads TGCAGTGCTTTTACCCAGGGGTTTTCCTACGAGCAGTACTTC. Amino acid sequence: CSAFTQGFSYEQYF.

In its sample, this clonotype was seen a few times. The chain uses TRBV28 and TRBJ2-6, with D uncertain. Germline V gene data show CDR1 as MDHEN and CDR2 as SYDVKM. The CDR3 has 12 residues. Trimming stripped 8 bases from V and 11 bases from J, with 13 bases between. The CDR3 loop is CASSRNTDVLTF. CDR3 nucleotide sequence: TGTGCCAGCTCCAGAAACACTGACGTCCTGACTTTC.

The chain recombines TRBV7-8 with TRBJ1-4, with D possibly TRBD1 on 5 matching bases. V was trimmed by 5 bases and J by 8 bases, leaving 15 bases between them. The germline CDR1 and CDR2 sequences are SGHVS and FQNEAQ. This CDR3 has 14 amino acids. The CDR3 reads CASSAGTGSEKLFF. CDR3 in DNA: TGTGCCAGCAGCGCCGGAACAGGCAGCGAAAAACTGTTTTTT.

The chain uses TRBV5-1 and TRBJ2-1; D ambiguous. The CDR3 consists of 14 residues. The germline gives CDR1 SGHRS, CDR2 YFSETQ. V gave up 1 base and J gave up 6 bases, with 11 bases separating them. The CDR3 here is CASSLITTGNEQFF. CDR3 coding DNA: TGCGCCAGCAGCTTGATTACAACGGGCAATGAGCAGTTCTTC.

This clonotype was seen only once. The chain combines TRBV7-9 with TRBJ2-3, with a tentative D call TRBD2 (5 bases). The V gene's germline CDR1 is SEHNR and CDR2 FQNEAQ (reference sequence). V was pared by 10 bases and J by 5 bases, with 25 bases between. This CDR3 has 16 residues. CDR3: CAMGPDLAVERDTQYF. The CDR3 bases are TGTGCCATGGGCCCCGATCTAGCTGTGGAGAGAGATACGCAGTATTTT.

This clonotype was found once. This chain joins TRBV29-1 and TRBJ2-7; D may correspond to TRBD1 or TRBD2 (6 bases each). V lost 7 bases, J lost 4 bases, and 35 bases lay in between. Germline CDR1 SQVTM, CDR2 ANQGSEA. This CDR3 region has 19 residues. The CDR3 region has the DNA TGCAGCGAGCCTTACGGGGCGGGACAACTAGCAGGTGAACAATACGAGCAGTACTTC. Amino acid sequence: CSEPYGAGQLAGEQYEQYF.

Only one count was recorded for this clonotype. V gene TRBV20-1 combines with J gene TRBJ2-1; D gene uncertain. CDR3 length: 16 residues. V was clipped by 0 bases and J by 0 bases, with 12 bases between them. Germline V gives CDR1 DFQATT, CDR2 SNEGSKA (reference sequence). CDR3 nucleotides: TGCAGTGCTAGAGATAAGGCGGTCGGCTCCTACAATGAGCAGTTCTTC. It encodes CSARDKAVGSYNEQFF.

The chain couples TRBV7-8 to TRBJ2-5, with no clear D. CDR1 SGHVS and CDR2 FQNEAQ come from the germline V gene. The V end was cut by 8 bases, the J end by 5 bases, with 9 bases between. The CDR3 contains 11 residues. This chain's CDR3 is CASPSGETQYF. CDR3 nucleotides: TGTGCCAGCCCCTCGGGTGAGACCCAGTACTTC. The complete variable domain, with remaining parts taken from reference TRBV7-8 and TRBJ2-5, reads GAGVSQSPRYKVAKRGQDVALRCDPISGHVSLFWYQQALGQGPEFLTYFQNEAQLDKSGLPSDRFFAERPEGSVSTLKIQRTQQEDSAVYLCASPSGETQYFGPGTRLLVL.

This clonotype was picked up many times. The DNA for the CDR3 is TGCAGTGCTAGAGACCCTGGGGGCAGGGGAGCTGAAGCTTTCTTT. Protein sequence: CSARDPGGRGAEAFF. This chain links TRBV20-1 with TRBJ1-1; D might be TRBD1 (6 bases). The CDR3 spans 15 residues. CDR1 is DFQATT, CDR2 SNEGSKA, per germline (reference sequence). The V gene lost 0 bases and the J gene lost 6 bases, with 17 bases spanning the gap.

This clonotype was seen a few times. V gene TRBV18 combines with J gene TRBJ2-7; TRBD1 matches 7 bases. J gave up 5 bases and V 2 bases, and 3 bases lay outside the gene matches. The length of the CDR3 is 13 residues. The V gene's germline CDR1 is KGHSH and CDR2 LQKENI. The chain's CDR3 is CASSPDRAHEQYF. The CDR3 DNA sequence: TGTGCCAGCTCACCAGACAGGGCCCACGAGCAGTACTTC.

CDR3 nucleotide sequence: TGCGCCAGCAGTGACGGACTAGCGGGAAATGAGCAGTTCTTC. Encoded protein: CASSDGLAGNEQFF. The chain combines TRBV5-1 with TRBJ2-1; the match to TRBD2 covers 12 bases. The CDR3 runs to 14 residues. Germline V gene data show CDR1 as SGHRS and CDR2 as YFSETQ. Germline trimming cut 5 bases from V and 7 bases from J; bases unmatched to any gene: 4.